The present TCR beta chain was sequenced within a study of cytomegalovirus exposure and HLA in healthy donors. Study-wide background: Researchers previously reported finding fewer than 140 million unique TCR beta sequences from approximately 190 million T cells. Whole-study results and caveats: Rarity marked most TCR sequences, yet some public TCRs occurred in many donors. In vitro work confirmed that a few CMV-associated chains recognize CMV antigens.

Trimming removed 4 bases from V and 4 bases from J; junction bases left unmatched: 21. This CDR3 has 18 amino acids. CDR1 and CDR2 from the germline V gene are SQVTM and ANQGSEA. Use of 60 Vbeta and 13 Jbeta primers characterized the PCR. Some clones are missing from TCRdb's copy, which holds only in-frame ones; the method was immunoSEQ multiplex PCR. Of 100,000 or so clones listed, around 79% are singletons. Concerning this clone itself: Its antigen remains unidentified.

This receptor was identified in a male donor in good health and CMV-seropositive. Sequenced material: PBMCs. The chain is built from TRBV29-1 and TRBJ2-7, with TRBD1 matching 8 bases. The CDR3 reads CSVVYEDRQGNLVYEQYF. CDR3 bases: TGCAGCGTTGTATACGAGGATAGACAGGGGAATTTAGTGTACGAGCAGTACTTC.